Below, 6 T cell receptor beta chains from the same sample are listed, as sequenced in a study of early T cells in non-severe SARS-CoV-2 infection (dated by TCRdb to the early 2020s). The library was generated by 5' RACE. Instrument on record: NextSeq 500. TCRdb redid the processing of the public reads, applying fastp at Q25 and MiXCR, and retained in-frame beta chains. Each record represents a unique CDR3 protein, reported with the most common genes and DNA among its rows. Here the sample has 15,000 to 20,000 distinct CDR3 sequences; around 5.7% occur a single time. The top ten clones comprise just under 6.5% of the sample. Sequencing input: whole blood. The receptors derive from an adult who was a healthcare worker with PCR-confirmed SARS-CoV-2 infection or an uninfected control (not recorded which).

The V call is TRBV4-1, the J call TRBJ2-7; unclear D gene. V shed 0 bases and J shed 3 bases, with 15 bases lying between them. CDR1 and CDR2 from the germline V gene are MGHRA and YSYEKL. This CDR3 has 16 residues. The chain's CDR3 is CASSQEGGEPYYEQYF. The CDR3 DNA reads TGCGCCAGCAGCCAAGAAGGTGGCGAACCATACTACGAGCAGTACTTC.

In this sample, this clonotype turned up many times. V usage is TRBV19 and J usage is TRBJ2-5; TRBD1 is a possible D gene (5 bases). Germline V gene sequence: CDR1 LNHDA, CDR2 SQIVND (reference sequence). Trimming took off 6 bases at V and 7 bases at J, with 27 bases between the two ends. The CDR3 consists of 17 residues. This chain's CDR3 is CASSKTATTTFFLTQYF. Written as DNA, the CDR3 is TGTGCCAGTAGCAAGACAGCGACAACCACATTCTTTTTGACCCAGTACTTC.

CDR3 coding DNA: TGTGCCAGCAGCCAAGAACCGCAGGGGGCTTCCTACGAGCAGTACTTC. Translating gives CASSQEPQGASYEQYF. The chain employs TRBV3-1 and TRBJ2-7, with 8 bases matching TRBD1. V lost 0 bases and J lost 1; bases outside the gene matches: 5. This CDR3 region has 16 residues. Germline V gene data show CDR1 as LGHDT and CDR2 as YNNKEL (reference sequence).

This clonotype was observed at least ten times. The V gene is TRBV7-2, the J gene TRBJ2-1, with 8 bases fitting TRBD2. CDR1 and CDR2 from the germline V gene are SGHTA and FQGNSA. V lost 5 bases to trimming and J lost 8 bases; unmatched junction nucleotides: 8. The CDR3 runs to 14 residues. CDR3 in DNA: TGTGCCAGCAGCCCGACCGGGACTAGGCATGAGCAGTTCTTC. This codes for CASSPTGTRHEQFF.

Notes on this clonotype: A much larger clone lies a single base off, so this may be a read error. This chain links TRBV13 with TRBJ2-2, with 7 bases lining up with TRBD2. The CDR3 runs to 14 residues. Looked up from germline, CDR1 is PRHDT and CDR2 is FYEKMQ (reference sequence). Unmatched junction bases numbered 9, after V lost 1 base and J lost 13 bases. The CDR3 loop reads CASSLVGRGRVLFF. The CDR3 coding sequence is TGTGCCAGCAGCTTAGTAGGGAGGGGCCGGGTGCTGTTTTTT.

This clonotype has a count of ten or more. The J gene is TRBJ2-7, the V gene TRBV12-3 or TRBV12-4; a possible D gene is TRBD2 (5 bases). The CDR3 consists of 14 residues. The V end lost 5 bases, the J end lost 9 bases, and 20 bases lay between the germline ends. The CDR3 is CASSPGMLSIGQYF. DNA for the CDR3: TGTGCCAGCAGTCCCGGGATGCTTTCAATTGGGCAGTACTTC.